This T cell receptor (beta chain) was captured by sequencing in a study of blood T cell repertoires in COVID-19. Study-wide context: Acute and convalescent COVID-19 specimens originated in the United States, Italy and Spain.

This CDR3 has 17 residues. Between the trimmed V and J ends, which lost 2 bases and 0 bases, there was a span of 14 bases. Germline V gives CDR1 MNHEY, CDR2 SVGEGT. A single count supports this clone. Authors' data handling: The assay estimated nucleated cells by amplifying reference gene primers. TCRdb's table, derived via immunoSEQ multiplex PCR, lists solely in-frame clones and lacks some. V and J calls and clone size follow that table, whereas D and trimming were derived from the DNA. The sample yields 150,000 to 170,000 clones, about 80% seen once. Which cohort a participant joined came from the clinical history participants gave.

The chain links TRBV6-2 or TRBV6-3 to TRBJ1-3; possible D gene TRBD1, 6 bases. The receptor comes from a man aged 50 to 59 who had recovered from COVID-19. Material for sequencing was PBMCs or T cells enriched from blood (not recorded which). DNA of the CDR3: TGTGCCAGCAGTTACCGGGACACAATCATCTCTGGAAACACCATATATTTT. It specifies CASSYRDTIISGNTIYF.